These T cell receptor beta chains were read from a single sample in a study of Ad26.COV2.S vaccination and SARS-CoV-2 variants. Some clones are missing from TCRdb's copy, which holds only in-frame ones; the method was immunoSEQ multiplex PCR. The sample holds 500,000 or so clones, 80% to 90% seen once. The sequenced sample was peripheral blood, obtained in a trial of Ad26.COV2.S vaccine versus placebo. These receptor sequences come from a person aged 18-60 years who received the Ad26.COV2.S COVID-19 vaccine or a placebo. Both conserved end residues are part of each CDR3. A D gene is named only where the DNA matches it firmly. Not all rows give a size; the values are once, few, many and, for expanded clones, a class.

CDR3aa: CASSPGSGGADTQYF; CDR3nt: TGTGCCAGCAGCCCAGGGAGCGGGGGGGCAGATACGCAGTATTTT; abundance: -; len: 15; v_gene: TRBV4-2; d_gene: TRBD2; j_gene: TRBJ2-3
CDR3aa: CASSETSGSSYNEQFF; CDR3nt: TGCGCCAGCAGCGAGACTAGCGGGAGCTCCTACAATGAGCAGTTCTTC; abundance: -; len: 16; v_gene: TRBV5-1; d_gene: TRBD2; j_gene: TRBJ2-1
CDR3aa: CATEGRGSSSYNEQFF; CDR3nt: TGTGCCACCGAAGGGAGAGGGTCCAGCTCCTACAATGAGCAGTTCTTC; abundance: -; len: 16; v_gene: TRBV24-1; d_gene: -; j_gene: TRBJ2-1
CDR3aa: CASSSRTGGTDTQYF; CDR3nt: TGTGCCAGCAGCTCACGCACAGGGGGCACAGATACGCAGTATTTT; abundance: -; len: 15; v_gene: TRBV9; d_gene: TRBD1; j_gene: TRBJ2-3
CDR3aa: CASSSTGPTGDTEAFF; CDR3nt: TGTGCCAGCAGCTCAACGGGGCCTACGGGGGACACTGAAGCTTTCTTT; abundance: once; len: 16; v_gene: TRBV7-3; d_gene: -; j_gene: TRBJ1-1
CDR3aa: CSVEKGRNTEAFF; CDR3nt: TGCAGCGTTGAAAAGGGGAGGAACACTGAAGCTTTCTTT; abundance: -; len: 13; v_gene: TRBV29-1; d_gene: -; j_gene: TRBJ1-1
CDR3aa: CASGLDQETQYF; CDR3nt: TGTGCCAGCGGACTAGACCAAGAGACCCAGTACTTC; abundance: -; len: 12; v_gene: TRBV10-3; d_gene: TRBD2; j_gene: TRBJ2-5
CDR3aa: CASSQDIGTGAPGETQYF; CDR3nt: TGCGCCAGCAGCCAAGATATTGGGACAGGGGCCCCGGGAGAGACCCAGTACTTC; abundance: -; len: 18; v_gene: TRBV4-3; d_gene: TRBD1; j_gene: TRBJ2-5
CDR3aa: CASSNTGGPLHF; CDR3nt: TGTGCCAGCAGCAATACAGGGGGACCCCTCCACTTT; abundance: -; len: 12; v_gene: TRBV6-5; d_gene: TRBD1; j_gene: TRBJ1-6
CDR3aa: CASSTTTDTQYF; CDR3nt: TGTGCCAGCAGCACTACCACAGATACGCAGTATTTT; abundance: -; len: 12; v_gene: TRBV7-2; d_gene: -; j_gene: TRBJ2-3
CDR3aa: CAISRGLRKEPQYF; CDR3nt: TGTGCCATCTCTCGGGGACTCAGAAAAGAGCCCCAGTACTTC; abundance: once; len: 14; v_gene: TRBV7-9; d_gene: -; j_gene: TRBJ2-5
CDR3aa: CSVEDNEQFF; CDR3nt: TGCAGCGTTGAGGACAATGAGCAGTTCTTC; abundance: -; len: 10; v_gene: TRBV29-1; d_gene: -; j_gene: TRBJ2-1
CDR3aa: CASSLRGGSPLHF; CDR3nt: TGTGCCAGCAGTCTGCGGGGCGGTTCACCCCTCCACTTT; abundance: once; len: 13; v_gene: TRBV2; d_gene: -; j_gene: TRBJ1-6
CDR3aa: CASSRLTGPGGNQPQHF; CDR3nt: TGTGCCAGCAGCAGACTGACAGGACCCGGGGGCAATCAGCCCCAGCATTTT; abundance: -; len: 17; v_gene: TRBV27; d_gene: -; j_gene: TRBJ1-5
CDR3aa: CASSLVGAGNTIYF; CDR3nt: TGTGCCAGCAGCTTGGTAGGGGCTGGAAACACCATATATTTT; abundance: -; len: 14; v_gene: TRBV5-6; d_gene: -; j_gene: TRBJ1-3
CDR3aa: CASSPRPGPNQPQHF; CDR3nt: TGTGCCAGCAGTCCCAGGCCCGGTCCTAATCAGCCCCAGCATTTT; abundance: -; len: 15; v_gene: TRBV6-5; d_gene: -; j_gene: TRBJ1-5
CDR3aa: CASSTGAGADTDTQYF; CDR3nt: TGCGCCAGCAGCACGGGAGCGGGAGCGGACACAGATACGCAGTATTTT; abundance: -; len: 16; v_gene: TRBV5-1; d_gene: TRBD2; j_gene: TRBJ2-3
CDR3aa: CASSLGRGGDEKLFF; CDR3nt: TGTGCCAGCAGTTTAGGGCGGGGAGGGGATGAAAAACTGTTTTTT; abundance: -; len: 15; v_gene: TRBV28; d_gene: -; j_gene: TRBJ1-4
CDR3aa: CASGVGGENTQYF; CDR3nt: TGCGCCAGCGGTGTGGGGGGTGAGAATACGCAGTATTTT; abundance: -; len: 13; v_gene: TRBV4-3; d_gene: -; j_gene: TRBJ2-3
CDR3aa: CASSASGIAKNIQYF; CDR3nt: TGTGCCAGCTCAGCTAGCGGGATCGCCAAAAACATTCAGTACTTC; abundance: -; len: 15; v_gene: TRBV18; d_gene: TRBD2; j_gene: TRBJ2-4